Shown below are 27 T cell receptor beta chains from a single sample sequenced in a study of blood T cell repertoires in COVID-19. Assay: immunoSEQ multiplex PCR; the TCRdb copy retains only in-frame clones and omits some. The table lists 100,000 to 150,000 clones, 86% of them singletons. Sequencing was carried out using peripheral blood. The receptors stem from a human donor in a cohort sampled during active COVID-19.

The rearrangement uses TRBV30 and TRBJ1-2; the D is unclear. CDR3 length: 13 residues. Germline CDR1 and CDR2: GTSNPN and SVGIG (reference sequence). V was trimmed by 3 bases and J by 1 base, leaving 9 bases between them. The CDR3 sequence: CAWSLTGNYGYTF. The CDR3 region has the DNA TGTGCCTGGAGCCTCACTGGTAACTATGGCTACACCTTC.

This sequence joins TRBV27 and TRBJ2-1, with 8 bases aligning to TRBD2. Germline-derived CDR1 and CDR2 are MNHEY and SMNVEV (reference sequence). CDR3 length equals 15 residues. After removal of 6 bases from V and 4 bases from J, the junction contained 8 bases not matched to a gene. Here the CDR3 DNA reads TGTGCCAGCAGCCACGGGACTAGTATTTACAATGAGCAGTTCTTC. Translating it yields CASSHGTSIYNEQFF.

This sequence joins TRBV11-2 and TRBJ1-5, with D possibly being TRBD1 (5 bases). V lost 1 base and J lost 3, with 19 bases in between. The germline V gene has CDR1 SGHAT and CDR2 FQNNGV. The CDR3 consists of 18 residues. CDR3 nucleotide sequence: TGTGCCAGCAGCTTAGGGTCCAGGGTATGGGGTCTCAATCAGCCCCAGCATTTT. This codes for CASSLGSRVWGLNQPQHF.

This clone was counted once. The chain recombines TRBV7-2 with TRBJ1-6; no firm D call. The CDR3 totals 16 residues. V lost 3 bases, J lost 5 bases, and 14 bases lay in between. Germline V gene lookup returns CDR1 SGHTA and CDR2 FQGNSA. The CDR3 nucleotides are TGTGCCAGCAGCTTTTCATTAGCCCTGAATAATTCACCCCTCCACTTT. This gives the protein CASSFSLALNNSPLHF.

The chain links TRBV19 to TRBJ1-2; TRBD1 agrees at 8 bases. CDR1 LNHDA and CDR2 SQIVND come from the germline V gene (reference sequence). The CDR3 consists of 13 residues. With 3 bases clipped from V and 6 bases from J, the junction kept 3 bases outside the gene matches. Written as DNA, the CDR3 is TGTGCCAGTAGTATCAGGGGGCGGGATGGCTACACCTTC. Encoded protein: CASSIRGRDGYTF.

The rearrangement links TRBV3-1 (or the pseudogene TRBV3-2) to TRBJ2-4; TRBD2 matches 13 bases. The CDR3 loop spans 17 amino acids. Germline CDR1 is LGHDT and CDR2 is YNNKEL (reference sequence). The J segment lost 7 bases and the V segment lost 4 bases, leaving 10 bases of the junction unmatched. The CDR3 sequence: CASSPIPGLAGSNIQYF. DNA for the CDR3: TGTGCCAGCAGCCCTATCCCGGGACTAGCGGGAAGCAACATTCAGTACTTC.

This chain joins TRBV27 and TRBJ1-4; 7 bases align to TRBD1. V was clipped by 2 bases and J by 8 bases; unmatched bases: 5. The CDR3 is made up of 14 amino acids. The germline gives CDR1 MNHEY, CDR2 SMNVEV (reference sequence). The DNA for the CDR3 is TGTGCCAGCAGTTTAAGGCCAGGGGGAGAAAAACTGTTTTTT. Amino acid sequence: CASSLRPGGEKLFF.

This clone showed up just once. V gene TRBV9 combines with J gene TRBJ2-1, with D perhaps TRBD2 (5 bases). Trimming shortened V by 4 bases and J by 9 bases, and 11 bases separated the two germline ends. The CDR3 length is 12 residues. CDR1 and CDR2 from the germline V gene are SGDLS and YYNGEE. Here the CDR3 reads CASSPGSIEQFF. The CDR3, as DNA: TGTGCCAGCAGCCCGGGGTCGATTGAGCAGTTCTTC.

The rearrangement joins TRBV12-3 or TRBV12-4 to TRBJ2-3, with no clear D. The V gene lost 6 bases and the J gene lost 2 bases, with 3 bases spanning the gap. This CDR3 is built from 11 residues. The CDR3 DNA sequence: TGTGCCAGCAGCTACACAGATACGCAGTATTTT. It translates to CASSYTDTQYF.

This clone was counted between two and nine times. The rearrangement links TRBV27 to TRBJ2-7; no firm D call. The CDR3 has 14 residues. Germline CDR1 reads MNHEY; CDR2 reads SMNVEV (reference sequence). The V end lost 3 bases, the J end lost 2 bases, and 11 bases lay between the germline ends. CDR3 amino acids: CASSFGGSPYEQYF. Here the CDR3 DNA reads TGTGCCAGCAGTTTTGGCGGCAGCCCCTACGAGCAGTACTTC.

This rearrangement joins TRBV6-2 or TRBV6-3 to TRBJ2-7, with D possibly TRBD2 on 5 matching bases. Germline loops: CDR1 MNHEY, CDR2 SVGEGT. The CDR3 has 19 residues. The germline V and J ends were trimmed by 4 bases and 5 bases, with 30 bases remaining between them. CDR3 amino acids: CASSSNRELRTRGGHEQYF. The DNA for the CDR3 is TGTGCCAGCAGTTCCAACCGGGAACTCAGGACCCGAGGAGGTCACGAGCAGTACTTC.

The chain links TRBV5-5 to TRBJ2-7, with D unresolved. Germline V gene data show CDR1 as SGHKS and CDR2 as YYEKEE (reference sequence). This CDR3 has 14 amino acids. V gave up 2 bases and J gave up 2 bases, with 11 bases separating them. CDR3 DNA: TGTGCCAGCAGCTTAGCTCGCGCTCCCTACGAGCAGTACTTC. Translating it yields CASSLARAPYEQYF.

Points on this clone: One end of the junction does not line up with germline, which may come from a read error. This chain joins TRBV7-8 and TRBJ1-2; D is undetermined. CDR3 size: 11 residues. Per germline, CDR1 SGHVS and CDR2 FQNEAQ. This CDR3 is CASSLGADPDF. The CDR3 coding sequence is TGTGCCAGCAGCTTAGGGGCTGACCCTGACTTC.

The gene calls are TRBV6-1 and TRBJ2-7; 7 bases agree with TRBD1. CDR1 is MNHNS and CDR2 is SASEGT in the germline V gene. The CDR3 sequence is 16 residues long. J was trimmed by 3 bases and V by 4 bases; bases with no gene match: 12. The chain's CDR3 is CASSAPGSAGGYEQYF. The DNA for the CDR3 is TGTGCCAGCAGTGCCCCGGGGTCCGCAGGGGGCTACGAGCAGTACTTC.

V and J are TRBV5-8 and TRBJ1-2; 7 bases are shared with TRBD1. The CDR3 is 16 amino acids. J gave up 4 bases and V 4 bases, and 13 bases lay outside the gene matches. From germline, CDR1 is SGHTS and CDR2 YDEGEE. The CDR3 reads CASSRGDRESSYGYTF. The CDR3 DNA reads TGTGCCAGCAGCAGGGGTGACAGGGAAAGCAGCTATGGCTACACCTTC.

This CDR3 reads CASSSQGAGSGNTIYF. In DNA, the CDR3 is TGTGCCAGCAGCTCCCAGGGAGCGGGCTCTGGAAACACCATATATTTT. The chain joins TRBV11-3 to TRBJ1-3; the D gene is possibly TRBD1 (5 bases). Per the germline V gene, CDR1 is SGHNT and CDR2 is YENEEA. V gave up 4 bases and J gave up 0 bases, with 13 bases separating them. The CDR3 has 16 amino acids.

The rearrangement links TRBV6-2 or TRBV6-3 to TRBJ2-1, with D unclear. The V end was cut by 5 bases, the J end by 4 bases, with 6 bases between. The CDR3 sequence is 12 residues long. Germline values: CDR1 MNHEY, CDR2 SVGEGT. The CDR3 region is CASSHQYNEQFF. The CDR3 DNA reads TGTGCCAGCAGTCACCAGTACAATGAGCAGTTCTTC.

The V and J genes are TRBV27 and TRBJ2-7, with 8 bases matching TRBD2. This CDR3 region has 16 residues. Germline CDR1 and CDR2: MNHEY and SMNVEV (reference sequence). J lost 0 bases, V lost 6 bases, and 10 bases had no gene match. CDR3 loop: CASSTKSGGGSYEQYF. The CDR3, as DNA: TGTGCCAGCAGCACCAAAAGCGGGGGTGGCTCCTACGAGCAGTACTTC.

Written as DNA, the CDR3 is TGCGCCAGCAGCCAGGCCGACAGGGCCTCCTACAATGAGCAGTTCTTC. It yields the protein CASSQADRASYNEQFF. The chain recombines TRBV4-3 with TRBJ2-1; 7 bases map to TRBD1. The CDR3 extends over 16 amino acids. The germline gives CDR1 LGHNA, CDR2 YSLEER. J gave up 0 bases and V 3 bases, and 5 bases lay outside the gene matches.

The V and J genes are TRBV5-6 and TRBJ1-2, with D unclear. The CDR3 is 13 residues long. Germline CDR1 reads SGHDT; CDR2 reads YYEEEE. The V gene lost 5 bases and the J gene lost 4 bases, with 12 bases spanning the gap. The DNA of the CDR3 is TGTGCCAGCAGTTCCCACGGAGTCTATGGCTACACCTTC. Amino acid sequence: CASSSHGVYGYTF. Based on the CDR3 plus reference TRBV5-6 and TRBJ1-2, the full variable domain is DAGVTQSPTHLIKTRGQQVTLRCSPKSGHDTVSWYQQALGQGPQFIFQYYEEEERQRGNFPDRFSGHQFPNYSSELNVNALLLGDSALYLCASSSHGVYGYTFGSGTRLTVV.

The V gene is TRBV2, the J gene TRBJ2-7, with D possibly matching TRBD1 (7 bases). This CDR3 has 15 residues. Germline V lookup: CDR1 SNHLY, CDR2 FYNNEI. V lost 6 bases, J lost 3 bases, and 18 bases lay in between. The DNA for the CDR3 is TGTGCCAGCAGAGCCAGGGGGGCCCAGTACTACGAGCAGTACTTC. Translating gives CASRARGAQYYEQYF.

This clone was observed a handful of times. The chain links TRBV3-1 (or the pseudogene TRBV3-2) to TRBJ1-1, with a possible D match to TRBD1 (5 bases). With 4 bases removed from V and 2 bases from J, the gap between germline ends came to 14 bases. This CDR3 is 15 amino acids long. Germline V CDR1 and CDR2: LGHDT, YNNKEL (reference sequence). CDR3 nucleotides: TGTGCCAGCAGCCCCCGCTCCAGGGTTAACACTGAAGCTTTCTTT. It translates to CASSPRSRVNTEAFF.

The chain is built from TRBV4-1 and TRBJ2-6, with D perhaps matching TRBD2 (6 bases). In germline, CDR1 is MGHRA, CDR2 YSYEKL. V was shortened by 2 bases and J by 0 bases, with 14 bases between the two germline ends. The length of the CDR3 is 18 residues. CDR3: CASSQRGLATSGANVLTF. The DNA of the CDR3 is TGCGCCAGCAGCCAAAGGGGACTGGCAACCTCTGGGGCCAACGTCCTGACTTTC.

In this sample, this clone turned up a few times. The chain uses TRBV30 and TRBJ1-5, with D possibly TRBD1 on 5 matching bases. The V and J ends lost 5 bases and 5 bases respectively, with 13 bases between them. CDR1 and CDR2 (germline): GTSNPN, SVGIG (reference sequence). The CDR3 totals 13 residues. The CDR3 sequence: CAWDDSIYQPQHF. The DNA of the CDR3 is TGTGCCTGGGATGACAGTATTTATCAGCCCCAGCATTTT.

The chain links TRBV29-1 to TRBJ1-4; TRBD1 is a possible D gene (6 bases). V was shortened by 6 bases and J by 4 bases, with 15 bases between the two germline ends. CDR1 SQVTM and CDR2 ANQGSEA come from the germline V gene. The CDR3 extends over 14 amino acids. In DNA, the CDR3 is TGCAGCGTAGGACAGACCGATGGTAATGAAAAACTGTTTTTT. Its translation: CSVGQTDGNEKLFF.

V usage is TRBV5-6 and J usage is TRBJ1-5; D possibly corresponds to TRBD1 (6 bases). The V and J ends lost 2 bases and 6 bases respectively, with 12 bases between them. CDR1 and CDR2 (germline): SGHDT, YYEEEE. The CDR3 spans 14 residues. CDR3 amino acids: CASSLGQGIQPQHF. The CDR3 DNA reads TGTGCCAGCAGCTTAGGGCAGGGGATTCAGCCCCAGCATTTT. Using reference TRBV5-6 and TRBJ1-5 for the parts outside the CDR3, the full variable domain is DAGVTQSPTHLIKTRGQQVTLRCSPKSGHDTVSWYQQALGQGPQFIFQYYEEEERQRGNFPDRFSGHQFPNYSSELNVNALLLGDSALYLCASSLGQGIQPQHFGDGTRLSIL.

CDR3 in DNA: TGTGCCAGCAGCGAAACGCCGGGACTTCAAAACATTCAGTACTTC. Translating it yields CASSETPGLQNIQYF. J is TRBJ2-4 and V is TRBV7-3, with D perhaps matching TRBD2 (6 bases). Trimming left V 5 bases short and J 5 bases short, with 16 bases between. CDR1 and CDR2 (germline): SGHTA, FQGTGA. CDR3 length equals 15 residues.